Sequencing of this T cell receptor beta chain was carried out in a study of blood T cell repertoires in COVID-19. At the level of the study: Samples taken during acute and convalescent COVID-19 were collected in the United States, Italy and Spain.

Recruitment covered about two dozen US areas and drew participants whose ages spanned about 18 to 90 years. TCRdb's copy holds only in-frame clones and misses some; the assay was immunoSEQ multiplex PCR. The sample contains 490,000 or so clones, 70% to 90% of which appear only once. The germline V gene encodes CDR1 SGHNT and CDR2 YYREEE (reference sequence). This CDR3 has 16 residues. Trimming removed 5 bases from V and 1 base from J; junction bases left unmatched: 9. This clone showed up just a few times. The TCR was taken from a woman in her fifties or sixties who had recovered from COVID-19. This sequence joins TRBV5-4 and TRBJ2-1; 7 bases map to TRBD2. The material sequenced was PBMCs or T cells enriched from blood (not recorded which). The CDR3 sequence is CASSWGGGGSYNEQFF. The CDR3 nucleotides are TGTGCCAGCAGTTGGGGCGGCGGGGGATCCTACAATGAGCAGTTCTTC.